Each of the 16 T cell receptor beta chains below was sequenced from the same sample in a study of lung T cells in sarcoidosis with Löfgren's syndrome. TCRdb called the reads again in MiXCR, with one record for every CDR3 protein. The table has roughly 2,000 distinct CDR3 sequences, around 28% seen once. The sequencing input was CD4+ T cells from bronchoalveolar lavage. Receptor source: a human donor with sarcoidosis (Löfgren's syndrome or another form), or a control subject (not recorded which).

This clonotype rates as medium-sized. The chain joins TRBV2 to TRBJ1-1; D remains unclear. Trimming took off 4 bases at V and 4 bases at J, with 13 bases between the two ends. The CDR3 has 14 residues. Germline values: CDR1 SNHLY, CDR2 FYNNEI. The CDR3 protein is CASSGSGGRTEAFF. The DNA for the CDR3 is TGTGCCAGCAGTGGGTCGGGAGGCCGCACTGAAGCTTTCTTT. The entire variable domain, with the rest obtained from reference TRBV2 and TRBJ1-1, is as follows: EPEVTQTPSHQVTQMGQEVILRCVPISNHLYFYWYRQILGQKVEFLVSFYNNEISEKSEIFDDQFSVERPDGSNFTLKIRSTKLEDSAMYFCASSGSGGRTEAFFGQGTRLTVV.

This clonotype rates as medium-sized (0.01 to 0.1%). V gene TRBV20-1 combines with J gene TRBJ2-3; TRBD1 matches at 7 bases. Germline CDR1 and CDR2: DFQATT and SNEGSKA (reference sequence). V lost 4 bases and J lost 2; bases outside the gene matches: 6. This CDR3 comprises 14 residues. CDR3 nucleotide sequence: TGCAGTGCTAACAGGGGACCCACCACAGATACGCAGTATTTT. Translating gives CSANRGPTTDTQYF.

This clonotype is labeled medium-sized. The chain combines TRBV2 with TRBJ2-2; no clear D gene. The ends were cut back, 6 bases at V and 1 base at J, with 6 bases in the middle. Germline CDR1 and CDR2: SNHLY and FYNNEI. There are 13 residues in the CDR3. The CDR3 reads CASRIENTGELFF. As DNA, the CDR3 is TGTGCCAGCAGAATCGAGAACACCGGGGAGCTGTTTTTT.

Within the sample, this clonotype is medium-sized (0.01 to 0.1%). The chain recombines TRBV3-1 with TRBJ1-2; D unclear. The CDR3 is 14 amino acids. The V end was cut by 1 base, the J end by 5 bases, with 11 bases between. The germline gives CDR1 LGHDT, CDR2 YNNKEL (reference sequence). This CDR3 is CASSQGNGGYGYTF. CDR3 nucleotide sequence: TGTGCCAGCAGCCAAGGGAACGGTGGATATGGCTACACCTTC.

V and J are TRBV28 and TRBJ1-2, with D unclear. This CDR3 is built from 14 residues. The germline gives CDR1 MDHEN, CDR2 SYDVKM. CDR3 protein: CAPPGGALNCGYTF. CDR3 coding DNA: TGTGCACCCCCCGGTGGCGCCCTTAATTGTGGTTACACCTTC.

This clonotype is deemed large. The rearrangement joins TRBV2 to TRBJ2-1, with TRBD1 identical over 10 bases. The V gene's germline CDR1 is SNHLY and CDR2 FYNNEI. The CDR3 extends over 14 amino acids. The V segment lost 4 bases and the J segment 6 bases; nucleotides outside the gene matches: 3. CDR3 nucleotide sequence: TGTGCCAGCAGTGGGACAGGGGGTCGCAATGAGCAGTTCTTC. Amino acid sequence: CASSGTGGRNEQFF. Complete variable domain (other parts from reference TRBV2 and TRBJ2-1): EPEVTQTPSHQVTQMGQEVILRCVPISNHLYFYWYRQILGQKVEFLVSFYNNEISEKSEIFDDQFSVERPDGSNFTLKIRSTKLEDSAMYFCASSGTGGRNEQFFGPGTRLTVL.

By sample share, this clonotype is medium-sized (0.01 to 0.1%). V is TRBV5-4 and J is TRBJ1-3, with TRBD1 as a possible D gene (6 bases). V lost 3 bases and J 0 bases, leaving 13 bases between the germline ends. CDR3 length: 16 residues. Per germline, CDR1 SGHNT and CDR2 YYREEE (reference sequence). Here the CDR3 reads CASSWGGPFSGNTIYF. Here the CDR3 DNA reads TGTGCCAGCAGCTGGGGGGGCCCCTTCTCTGGAAACACCATATATTTT.

This CDR3 is CATSRDEAQETQYF. CDR3 nucleotide sequence: TGTGCCACCAGCAGAGATGAGGCCCAAGAGACCCAGTACTTC. The rearrangement uses TRBV15 and TRBJ2-5, with D unclear. The CDR3 has 14 residues. The germline gives CDR1 LNHNV, CDR2 YYDKDF (reference sequence). Trimming cost V 0 bases and J 1 base, with 6 bases left between them.

This clonotype is judged medium-sized. This chain joins TRBV2 and TRBJ1-1; TRBD1 agrees at 8 bases. There are 13 residues in the CDR3. Germline values: CDR1 SNHLY, CDR2 FYNNEI. J lost 5 bases, V lost 4 bases, and 3 bases had no gene match. The CDR3 nucleotides are TGTGCCAGCAGTGGACAGGGGAGGACTGAAGCTTTCTTT. This codes for CASSGQGRTEAFF.

This clonotype was detected many times. The chain has TRBV10-3 and TRBJ1-5, with D unclear. The germline gives CDR1 ENHRY, CDR2 SYGVKD. The V end lost 0 bases, the J end lost 7 bases, and 13 bases lay between the germline ends. The CDR3 contains 15 residues. The CDR3 loop is CAISESSGSLQPQHF. In DNA, the CDR3 is TGTGCCATCAGTGAGTCGTCGGGCAGTTTACAGCCCCAGCATTTT.

In its sample, this clonotype is medium-sized. This may stem from a read error, because a much larger clone lies one nucleotide away. Because it lacks the conserved phenylalanine or tryptophan at the end, this CDR3 is likely a read error. This chain uses TRBV7-2 with TRBJ2-5; D unresolved. V gave up 1 base and J gave up 4 bases, with 7 bases separating them. The germline V gene has CDR1 SGHTA and CDR2 FQGNSA. CDR3 size: 13 residues. The CDR3 sequence: CASSLGYGETQYL. CDR3 in DNA: TGTGCCAGCAGCTTAGGGTACGGAGAGACCCAGTACCTC.

This clonotype was counted only a few times. The genes are TRBV29-1 and TRBJ2-7, with 12 bases aligning to TRBD2. CDR3 size: 16 residues. With V trimmed by 0 bases and J by 2 bases, 5 bases remained unmatched. CDR1 and CDR2 (germline): SQVTM, ANQGSEA. Written as DNA, the CDR3 is TGCAGCGTTGAAGATCAAACTAGCGGGGGGCCCTACGAGCAGTACTTC. It is translated as CSVEDQTSGGPYEQYF.

This clonotype is classed as medium-sized. The chain has TRBV19 and TRBJ2-3; TRBD2 matches 10 bases. This CDR3 comprises 12 residues. CDR1 is LNHDA and CDR2 is SQIVND in the germline V gene (reference sequence). After removal of 3 bases from V and 13 bases from J, the junction contained 4 bases not matched to a gene. In DNA, the CDR3 is TGTGCCAGTAGTATCAGCGGGGGGGCCGAGTATTTT. Its translation is CASSISGGAEYF.

Relative to its sample, this clonotype is medium-sized. CDR3 DNA: TGCAGTGCTAGAGCTCGCCTTTCACAAGTCCTAGCCAAAAACATTCAGTACTTC. Translation gives CSARARLSQVLAKNIQYF. The V gene is TRBV20-1, the J gene TRBJ2-4; the D is unclear. The CDR3 has 18 amino acids. Germline CDR1 and CDR2: DFQATT and SNEGSKA (reference sequence). The V end lost 1 base, the J end lost 0 bases, and 19 bases lay between the germline ends.

This clonotype is classed as medium-sized. J is TRBJ2-5 and V is TRBV18; TRBD1 matches 11 bases. This CDR3 spans 13 amino acids. Germline CDR1 reads KGHSH; CDR2 reads LQKENI. With 5 bases clipped from V and 7 bases from J, the junction kept 3 bases outside the gene matches. CDR3 protein: CASSSDRGRTQYF. CDR3 coding DNA: TGTGCCAGCTCATCGGACAGGGGGCGGACCCAGTACTTC.

By sample fraction, this clonotype is medium-sized. For the CDR3, the DNA is TGCAGCGTCTCGAGTAGCGGGTCCACAGATACGCAGTATTTT. It codes for CSVSSSGSTDTQYF. The V call is TRBV29-1, the J call TRBJ2-3; 7 bases fit TRBD2. The germline V gene encodes CDR1 SQVTM and CDR2 ANQGSEA. CDR3 length equals 14 residues. V was pared by 6 bases and J by 2 bases, with 8 bases of the junction left unmatched.